The 10 T cell receptor beta chains given below trace back to one sample, sequenced in a study of cytotoxic CD8 clonotypes in ibrutinib-treated CLL. Generated by immunoSEQ multiplex PCR, the TCRdb table keeps only in-frame clones and is missing some. The sample records 50,000 to 70,000 clones, about 54% being singletons. The material sequenced was PBMCs, taken at disease progression, from a patient treated with ibrutinib. These receptors came from a human donor with chronic lymphocytic leukemia.

DNA for the CDR3: TGTGCCACCCATAAACAGGGGGACTATGGCTACACCTTC. Its protein is CATHKQGDYGYTF. The genes are TRBV11-1 and TRBJ1-2; 8 nucleotides agree with TRBD1. The V gene's germline CDR1 is SGHAT and CDR2 FQDESV (reference sequence). CDR3 length equals 13 residues. Trimming at V came to 10 bases and at J to 3 bases, leaving 7 bases not matched to a gene.

The chain has TRBV7-9 and TRBJ2-2, with TRBD1 identical over 11 bases. The CDR3 has 15 amino acids. Germline CDR1 is SEHNR and CDR2 is FQNEAQ (reference sequence). Trimming cost V 3 bases and J 4 bases; bases outside gene matches: 1. DNA of the CDR3: TGTGCCAGCAGCTTGGACAGGGGGCTCACCGGGGAGCTGTTTTTT. It is translated as CASSLDRGLTGELFF.

This clone was recorded at least ten times. The chain uses TRBV6-6 and TRBJ2-7, with 9 bases that match TRBD2. CDR3 size: 15 residues. The germline V gene has CDR1 MNHNY and CDR2 SVGAGI (reference sequence). V shed 6 bases, J shed 3 bases, and the junction held 9 bases outside the gene matches. The CDR3 DNA is TGTGCCAGCAGCTCACCGGGACTAGCAAACTACGAGCAGTACTTC. Amino acid sequence: CASSSPGLANYEQYF.

A note on this clone: A junction end diverges from the germline sequence, so it may reflect a read error. This chain links TRBV7-7 with TRBJ2-3; D is undetermined. The CDR3 length is 14 residues. Germline lookup yields CDR1 SSHAT and CDR2 FNYEAQ (reference sequence). CDR3: CASSLLTNTDTQYF. The DNA for the CDR3 is TGTGCTAGCAGCTTATTGACAAACACAGATACGCAGTATTTT.

The chain couples TRBV18 to TRBJ2-7; D is uncertain. CDR1 KGHSH and CDR2 LQKENI come from the germline V gene. Trimming pared 1 base from V and 6 bases from J, leaving 13 bases between. The CDR3 totals 14 residues. The DNA of the CDR3 is TGTGCCAGCTCACCACTCGAGACCCCTATCGAGCAGTACTTC. Translation gives CASSPLETPIEQYF.

This clone has a handful of counts. The chain has TRBV18 and TRBJ2-3; D gene unclear. Germline V CDR1 and CDR2: KGHSH, LQKENI. The CDR3 contains 15 residues. V was clipped by 3 bases and J by 5 bases, with 15 bases between them. The CDR3 reads CASSPRRPVGDTQYF. Written as DNA, the CDR3 is TGTGCCAGCTCACCCAGAAGACCTGTCGGAGATACGCAGTATTTT.

The chain joins TRBV5-4 to TRBJ2-1; perhaps TRBD1 as D (6 bases). The germline V and J ends were trimmed by 3 bases and 10 bases, with 11 bases remaining between them. The CDR3 consists of 12 residues. Germline V gene lookup returns CDR1 SGHNT and CDR2 YYREEE (reference sequence). In nucleotides, the CDR3 is TGTGCCAGCAGCTCAAACAGGGTGGAGCAGTTCTTC. Translation gives CASSSNRVEQFF.

This clone was counted once. The chain employs TRBV5-6 and TRBJ2-7; TRBD1 is a possible D gene (5 bases). V lost 4 bases and J lost 8, with 16 bases in between. The CDR3 sequence is 13 residues long. The germline V gene has CDR1 SGHDT and CDR2 YYEEEE. The CDR3 bases are TGTGCCAGCAGCCTACACGTGGGGCCCAAGCAGTACTTC. It is translated as CASSLHVGPKQYF.

The chain is built from TRBV11-2 and TRBJ2-3; TRBD1 or TRBD2 may be the D gene (5 bases each). This CDR3 is built from 16 residues. Germline lookup yields CDR1 SGHAT and CDR2 FQNNGV. V lost 0 bases to trimming and J lost 1 base, with 11 bases between them. The CDR3: CASSLEGEWGTDTQYF. For the CDR3, the DNA is TGTGCCAGCAGCTTAGAGGGGGAATGGGGCACAGATACGCAGTATTTT. Full variable domain (missing parts from reference TRBV11-2 and TRBJ2-3): EAGVAQSPRYKIIEKRQSVAFWCNPISGHATLYWYQQILGQGPKLLIQFQNNGVVDDSQLPKDRFSAERLKGVDSTLKIQPAKLEDSAVYLCASSLEGEWGTDTQYFGPGTRLTVL.

This clone has a single count. The junction differs from germline at one of its ends, possibly a read error. The chain combines TRBV13 with TRBJ1-2; D is uncertain. The CDR3 runs 12 residues. Germline CDR1 reads PRHDT; CDR2 reads FYEKMQ (reference sequence). For the CDR3, the DNA is TGTGCCAGCAGCTTAGGTGAATCAGTTCCGGTCTTC. It yields the protein CASSLGESVPVF.